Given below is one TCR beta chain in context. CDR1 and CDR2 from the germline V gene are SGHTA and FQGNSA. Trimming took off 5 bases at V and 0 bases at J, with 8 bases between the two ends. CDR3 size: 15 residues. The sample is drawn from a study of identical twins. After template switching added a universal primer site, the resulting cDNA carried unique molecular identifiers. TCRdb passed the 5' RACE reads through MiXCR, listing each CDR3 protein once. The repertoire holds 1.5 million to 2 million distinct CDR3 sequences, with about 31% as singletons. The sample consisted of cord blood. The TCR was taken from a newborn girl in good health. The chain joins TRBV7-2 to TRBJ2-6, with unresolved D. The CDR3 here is CASSRVSSGANVLTF. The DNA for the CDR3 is TGTGCCAGCAGCCGTGTTAGCTCTGGGGCCAACGTCCTGACTTTC.